The 9 T cell receptor beta chains below all came from one sample that was sequenced in a study of tumor-infiltrating lymphocytes in primary liver carcinoma. TCR beta cDNA was prepared out of roughly 0.45 ug total RNA by means of a constant-region primer. Construction of TCR beta libraries relied on three successive nested multiplex PCR rounds employing slightly modified ARM-PCR. The first two PCR rounds, roughly 10 cycles each, used TRBV1-TRBV30 forward primers and a C-beta reverse primer. MiXCR, applied by TCRdb to the multiplex PCR reads, yields one record per CDR3 protein. Of 150,000 to 200,000 distinct CDR3 sequences listed, approximately 80% were seen once; the top ten hold less than 20%. From unsorted bulk tissue weighing about 18-30 mg, DNA and RNA were co-extracted. The material sequenced was tumor tissue from primary liver carcinoma. Every receptor here comes from a middle-aged man with primary liver carcinoma and hepatitis B virus infection.

The genes are TRBV30 and TRBJ1-4; 7 bases fit TRBD1. Germline V CDR1 and CDR2: GTSNPN, SVGIG (reference sequence). This CDR3 is 15 amino acids long. V lost 1 base, J lost 8 bases, and 10 bases stayed unmatched. The CDR3 here is CAWSAMDRIEEKLFF. The CDR3 coding sequence is TGTGCCTGGAGTGCAATGGACAGGATTGAGGAAAAACTGTTTTTT.

Comment on this clonotype: The junction and the germline gene differ at one end; a read error may be behind it. This chain joins TRBV11-2 and TRBJ2-7; D possibly corresponds to TRBD2 (7 bases). Per germline, CDR1 SGHAT and CDR2 FQNNGV. The CDR3 covers 14 residues. The CDR3 region has the DNA TGTACCAGTAGCCCCAGGGGAGGGCACTACGAGCAGTACTTC. Protein sequence: CTSSPRGGHYEQYF.

The chain carries TRBV2 and TRBJ2-2; D not certain. Germline assignment: CDR1 SNHLY and CDR2 FYNNEI. CDR3 length: 13 amino acids. CDR3 DNA sequence: TGTGTCACACACCCAGAGGACACCGGGGAGCTGTTTTTT. It yields the protein CVTHPEDTGELFF.

The genes are TRBV29-1 and TRBJ2-3; 9 bases fit TRBD2. CDR3 length: 14 residues. Germline V lookup: CDR1 SQVTM, CDR2 ANQGSEA. The junction had 9 bases not matched to a gene; V was cut back by 7 bases and J by 4 bases. CDR3 in DNA: TGCAGCGGATTAACGCGGGAGGGGGCAGATACGCAGTATTTT. As protein: CSGLTREGADTQYF.

The chain carries TRBV5-6 and TRBJ2-3; maybe TRBD1 (5 bases). Germline V gene data show CDR1 as SGHDT and CDR2 as YYEEEE. CDR3 length equals 14 residues. V was shortened by 1 base and J by 4 bases, with 10 bases between the two germline ends. The CDR3 coding sequence is TGTGCCAGCAGCTTGCAGGGTGCATCAGATACGCAGTATTTT. Its translation: CASSLQGASDTQYF.

On this clonotype itself: With a much larger clone just one base away, this may be a read error. The rearrangement uses TRBV24-1 and TRBJ2-1; 9 bases fit TRBD1. The CDR3 contains 15 residues. Germline CDR1 and CDR2: KGHDR and SFDVKD. The CDR3 is CAISDSGTGNNEQFF. CDR3 nucleotides: TGTGCCATCAGTGACTCGGGGACAGGGAACAATGAGCAGTTCTTC.

The table lists this clonotype with a count of one. One junction end disagrees with the germline gene, perhaps due to a read error. The chain links TRBV11-3 to TRBJ2-1; D remains ambiguous. There are 14 residues in the CDR3. From germline, CDR1 is SGHNT and CDR2 YENEEA. In nucleotides, the CDR3 is TGTGCGAGCAGCTTCGCCGGGCCCTGCAATGAGCAGTTCTTC. The encoded protein is CASSFAGPCNEQFF. Full variable domain (outside the CDR3, taken from reference TRBV11-3 and TRBJ2-1): EAGVVQSPRYKIIEKKQPVAFWCNPISGHNTLYWYLQNLGQGPELLIRYENEEAVDDSQLPKDRFSAERLKGVDSTLKIQPAELGDSAVYLCASSFAGPCNEQFFGPGTRLTVL.

This clonotype was observed at least ten times. This chain uses TRBV5-1 with TRBJ1-5; 9 bases are a match to TRBD1. Germline V lookup: CDR1 SGHRS, CDR2 YFSETQ. Trimming at V came to 2 bases and at J to 4 bases, leaving 4 bases not matched to a gene. This CDR3 contains 15 residues. In nucleotides, the CDR3 is TGCGCCAGCAGCTTAACGACAGGGGGGAATCAGCCCCAGCATTTT. It specifies CASSLTTGGNQPQHF. Full variable domain (remainder filled in from reference TRBV5-1 and TRBJ1-5): KAGVTQTPRYLIKTRGQQVTLSCSPISGHRSVSWYQQTPGQGLQFLFEYFSETQRNKGNFPGRFSGRQFSNSRSEMNVSTLELGDSALYLCASSLTTGGNQPQHFGDGTRLSIL.

J is TRBJ2-7 and V is TRBV29-1; tentative D call: TRBD1 (7 bases). The CDR3 runs to 12 residues. Germline lookup yields CDR1 SQVTM and CDR2 ANQGSEA. CDR3 residues: CNGTAHGGKQYF. The CDR3 region has the DNA TGCAACGGGACAGCCCACGGGGGCAAGCAGTACTTC.